The 14 T cell receptor beta chains in this list originate from one sample, sequenced in a study of T cell repertoires in cytomegalovirus infection (dated by TCRdb to the late 2010s). Which antigens these TCRs recognize remains unknown. The run used an Illumina HiSeq 1500. TCRdb took the public reads, trimmed them with fastp at Q25, ran MiXCR for clone calling and kept in-frame beta chains. One record per CDR3 amino acid sequence lists the most common genes and DNA. The sample table contains 100,000 to 150,000 distinct CDR3 sequences; only one count was recorded for about 31% of them. 58% of the sample comes from the top ten. Explained via the paper, the treatment or condition label denotes: in vitro stimulation with specific CMV peptide epitopes to enrich CMV-specific T cells. The material was CD8+ T cells from cultured PBMCs, obtained from culture after CMV antigen stimulation. These receptors all stem from a human donor in good health (CMV status not recorded). Some clones in this sample may be carry-over from other donors' samples.

In this sample, this clonotype turned up many times. The rearrangement links TRBV6-2 or TRBV6-3 to TRBJ1-2; perhaps TRBD1 as D (5 bases). Germline lookup yields CDR1 MNHEY and CDR2 SVGEGT. The ends were cut back, 9 bases at V and 0 bases at J, with 11 bases in the middle. The length of the CDR3 is 13 residues. This CDR3 reads CASSTVSNYGYTF. CDR3 sequence (DNA): TGTGCCAGTTCGACAGTGTCTAACTATGGCTACACCTTC.

V and J are TRBV29-1 and TRBJ2-5, with D possibly matching TRBD1 (6 bases). This CDR3 is built from 13 residues. Germline V gene lookup returns CDR1 SQVTM and CDR2 ANQGSEA. V shed 4 bases and J shed 2 bases, with 11 bases lying between them. CDR3 DNA sequence: TGCAGCGTTGGCCCCGACAGGCAAGAGACCCAGTACTTC. Its translation: CSVGPDRQETQYF.

The V and J genes are TRBV6-5 and TRBJ2-2; tentative D call: TRBD1 (6 bases). V was pared by 2 bases and J by 7 bases, with 14 bases between. The CDR3 has 15 amino acids. Germline CDR1 reads MNHEY; CDR2 reads SVGAGI. In nucleotides, the CDR3 is TGTGCCAGCAGTTACGGAACAGGGAATGACGGGGAGCTGTTTTTT. Protein product: CASSYGTGNDGELFF.

This clonotype was observed a few times. This chain joins TRBV12-3 or TRBV12-4 and TRBJ1-5; D possibly corresponds to TRBD1 (6 bases). The CDR3 has 15 amino acids. The V end lost 7 bases, the J end lost 2 bases, and 15 bases lay between the germline ends. CDR3 in amino acids: CASTPGGSGNQPQHF. The CDR3 region has the DNA TGTGCCAGCACCCCGGGGGGCTCGGGCAATCAGCCCCAGCATTTT.

The rearrangement joins TRBV19 to TRBJ2-7, with 8 nucleotides matching TRBD1. The CDR3 length is 15 residues. Per germline, CDR1 LNHDA and CDR2 SQIVND (reference sequence). Germline trimming cut 11 bases from V and 6 bases from J; bases unmatched to any gene: 18. The CDR3 protein is CASSSTGTGAGEQYF. CDR3 nucleotide sequence: TGTGCCTCTTCCTCAACCGGGACAGGAGCTGGCGAGCAGTACTTC.

This clonotype has a handful of counts. The chain links TRBV15 to TRBJ1-6, with D unresolved. The CDR3 extends over 15 amino acids. In germline, CDR1 is LNHNV, CDR2 YYDKDF (reference sequence). Trimming left V 2 bases short and J 6 bases short, with 11 bases between. The DNA for the CDR3 is TGTGCCACCAGCAGAATGGGTCAGCCTAATTCACCCCTCCACTTT. Its translation is CATSRMGQPNSPLHF.

Concerning this clonotype itself: Being one base from a much bigger clone, this may be a read error. The chain couples TRBV7-9 to TRBJ1-4; TRBD1 matches at 7 bases. Germline-derived CDR1 and CDR2 are SEHNR and FQNEAQ (reference sequence). The CDR3 sequence is 19 residues long. CDR3 nucleotides: TGTGGCAGCAGCGGGCCCCCCCGCACAGGGGTGTCCACTAATGAAAAACTGTTTTTT. Translation: CGSSGPPRTGVSTNEKLFF.

There are a few counts of this clonotype. The rearrangement joins TRBV20-1 to TRBJ2-5; tentative D call: TRBD2 (5 bases). The CDR3 loop spans 15 amino acids. Deletions cut 0 bases from V and 4 bases from J, with 15 bases between. Germline CDR1 reads DFQATT; CDR2 reads SNEGSKA (reference sequence). CDR3 nucleotide sequence: TGCAGTGCTAGAGATACATCGACTACGGGAGAGACCCAGTACTTC. The encoded protein is CSARDTSTTGETQYF.

This clonotype was detected only a few times. The gene calls are TRBV28 and TRBJ1-2; 12 bases agree with TRBD1. Germline CDR1 is MDHEN and CDR2 is SYDVKM. Losses at the gene ends were 4 bases for V and 7 bases for J; bases not matched to a gene: 10. This CDR3 is 16 amino acids long. CDR3 loop: CASSSYLGQGASGYTF. DNA for the CDR3: TGTGCCAGCAGTTCCTATCTGGGACAGGGGGCGAGTGGCTACACCTTC.

The genes are TRBV6-5 and TRBJ1-2; 10 bases match TRBD1. Germline V lookup: CDR1 MNHEY, CDR2 SVGAGI. This CDR3 is 15 amino acids long. Trimming took 6 bases from V and 5 from J; bases not matched to a gene: 9. The CDR3, as DNA: TGTGCCAGCAGCTACGGACAGGGGGATCATTATGGCTACACCTTC. It yields the protein CASSYGQGDHYGYTF.

The rearrangement joins TRBV12-5 to TRBJ2-4, with a weak D call TRBD2 (5 bases). The V gene's germline CDR1 is LGHNT and CDR2 FRNRAP. V was shortened by 0 bases and J by 0 bases, with 18 bases between the two germline ends. The CDR3 runs to 19 residues. DNA for the CDR3: TGTGCTAGTGGTTTGGTAGGCCTCGGGAATTCGGTAGCCAAAAACATTCAGTACTTC. Protein: CASGLVGLGNSVAKNIQYF.

This clonotype occurred a few times. The chain is built from TRBV7-2 and TRBJ2-6; no firm D call. The germline gives CDR1 SGHTA, CDR2 FQGNSA. Between the trimmed V and J ends, which lost 4 bases and 2 bases, there was a span of 9 bases. The CDR3 has 15 residues. In nucleotides, the CDR3 is TGTGCCAGCAGCTCCTATGACACTGGGGCCAACGTCCTGACTTTC. Residues: CASSSYDTGANVLTF. The full variable domain, its missing parts supplied by reference TRBV7-2 and TRBJ2-6, is GAGVSQSPSNKVTEKGKDVELRCDPISGHTALYWYRQSLGQGLEFLIYFQGNSAPDKSGLPSDRFSAERTGGSVSTLTIQRTQQEDSAVYLCASSSYDTGANVLTFGAGSRLTVL.

The chain has TRBV19 and TRBJ1-6; possible D gene TRBD1, 6 bases. The V end lost 5 bases, the J end lost 5 bases, and 10 bases lay between the germline ends. The CDR3 contains 14 residues. The V gene's germline CDR1 is LNHDA and CDR2 SQIVND (reference sequence). The CDR3 loop is CASSWGQDNSPLHF. DNA for the CDR3: TGTGCCAGTAGTTGGGGACAAGATAATTCACCCCTCCACTTT.

The rearrangement links TRBV7-9 to TRBJ2-7; a weak D match, TRBD2 (7 bases). V was pared by 5 bases and J by 7 bases, with 21 bases between. This CDR3 region has 15 residues. CDR1 SEHNR and CDR2 FQNEAQ come from the germline V gene (reference sequence). The CDR3 coding sequence is TGTGCCAGCAGCCCGGTGGGCGGGGGCCGCCTAGAGCAGTACTTC. It is translated as CASSPVGGGRLEQYF.